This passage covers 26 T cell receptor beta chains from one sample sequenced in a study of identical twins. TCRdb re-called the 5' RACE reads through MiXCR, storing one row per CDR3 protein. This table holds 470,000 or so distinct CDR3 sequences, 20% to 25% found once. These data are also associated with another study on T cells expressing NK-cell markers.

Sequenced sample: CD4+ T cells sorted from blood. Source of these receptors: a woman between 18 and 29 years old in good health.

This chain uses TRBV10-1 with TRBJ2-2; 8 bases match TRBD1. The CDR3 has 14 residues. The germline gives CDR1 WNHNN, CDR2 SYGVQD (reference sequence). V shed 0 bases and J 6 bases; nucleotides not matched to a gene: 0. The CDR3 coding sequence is TGCGCCAGCAGTGAGTCGACAGGGGCCGGGGAGCTGTTTTTT. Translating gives CASSESTGAGELFF.

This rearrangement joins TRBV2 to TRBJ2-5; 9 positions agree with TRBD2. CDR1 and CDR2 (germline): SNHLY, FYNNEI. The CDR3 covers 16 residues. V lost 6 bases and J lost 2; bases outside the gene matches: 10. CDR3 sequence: CASRNGRLAGQETQYF. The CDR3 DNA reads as TGTGCCAGCAGAAACGGGAGGCTAGCGGGACAAGAGACCCAGTACTTC.

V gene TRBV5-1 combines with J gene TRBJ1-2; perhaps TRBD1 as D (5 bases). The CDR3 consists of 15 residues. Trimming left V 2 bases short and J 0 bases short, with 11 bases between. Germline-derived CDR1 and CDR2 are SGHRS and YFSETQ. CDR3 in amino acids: CASSLGGATNYGYTF. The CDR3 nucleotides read TGCGCCAGCAGCTTAGGCGGGGCGACTAACTATGGCTACACCTTC.

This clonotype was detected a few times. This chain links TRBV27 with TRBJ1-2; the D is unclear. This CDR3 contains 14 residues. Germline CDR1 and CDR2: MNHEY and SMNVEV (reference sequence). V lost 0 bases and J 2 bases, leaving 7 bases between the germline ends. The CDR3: CASSLSRGNYGYTF. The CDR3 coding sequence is TGTGCCAGCAGTTTATCGCGAGGGAACTATGGCTACACCTTC.

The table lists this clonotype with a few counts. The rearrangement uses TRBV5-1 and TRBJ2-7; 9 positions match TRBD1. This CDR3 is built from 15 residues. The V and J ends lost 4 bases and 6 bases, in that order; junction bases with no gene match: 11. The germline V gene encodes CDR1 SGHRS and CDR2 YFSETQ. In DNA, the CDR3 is TGCGCCAGCAGCATCTCCGGACAGGGGTACAGCGAGCAGTACTTC. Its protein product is CASSISGQGYSEQYF. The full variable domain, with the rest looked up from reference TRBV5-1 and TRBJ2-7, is KAGVTQTPRYLIKTRGQQVTLSCSPISGHRSVSWYQQTPGQGLQFLFEYFSETQRNKGNFPGRFSGRQFSNSRSEMNVSTLELGDSALYLCASSISGQGYSEQYFGPGTRLTVT.

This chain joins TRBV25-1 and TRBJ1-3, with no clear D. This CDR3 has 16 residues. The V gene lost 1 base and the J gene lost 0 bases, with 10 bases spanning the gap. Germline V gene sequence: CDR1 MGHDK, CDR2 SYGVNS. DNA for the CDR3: TGTGCCAGCAGTGAATCTCAAGGGTTCTCTGGAAACACCATATATTTT. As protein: CASSESQGFSGNTIYF.

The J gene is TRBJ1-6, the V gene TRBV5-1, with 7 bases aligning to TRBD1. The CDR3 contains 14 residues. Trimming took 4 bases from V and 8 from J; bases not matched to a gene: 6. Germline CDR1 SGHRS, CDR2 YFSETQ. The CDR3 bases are TGCGCCAGCAGCAAAGGACAGGATTATTCACCCCTCCACTTT. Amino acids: CASSKGQDYSPLHF.

The CDR3 DNA reads TGTGCCAGCAGCGCGGGGGCATCAGGTGGCTACACCTTC. It is translated as CASSAGASGGYTF. The chain has TRBV5-6 and TRBJ1-2; tentatively, D is TRBD1 (6 bases). Germline V gene lookup returns CDR1 SGHDT and CDR2 YYEEEE. CDR3 size: 13 residues. Deletions cut 4 bases from V and 7 bases from J, with 14 bases between. Supplemented by reference TRBV5-6 and TRBJ1-2, the full variable domain reads DAGVTQSPTHLIKTRGQQVTLRCSPKSGHDTVSWYQQALGQGPQFIFQYYEEEERQRGNFPDRFSGHQFPNYSSELNVNALLLGDSALYLCASSAGASGGYTFGSGTRLTVV.

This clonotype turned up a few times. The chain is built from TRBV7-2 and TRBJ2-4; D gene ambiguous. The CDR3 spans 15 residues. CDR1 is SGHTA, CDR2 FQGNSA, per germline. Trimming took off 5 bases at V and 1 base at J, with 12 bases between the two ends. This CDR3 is CASSPQGSAKNIQYF. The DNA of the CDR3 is TGTGCCAGCAGCCCCCAAGGGTCGGCCAAAAACATTCAGTACTTC. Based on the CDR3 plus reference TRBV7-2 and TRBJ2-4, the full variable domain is GAGVSQSPSNKVTEKGKDVELRCDPISGHTALYWYRQSLGQGLEFLIYFQGNSAPDKSGLPSDRFSAERTGGSVSTLTIQRTQQEDSAVYLCASSPQGSAKNIQYFGAGTRLSVL.

The CDR3 reads CASSDLQMNNEKLFF. CDR3 nucleotide sequence: TGTGCCAGCAGTGACTTACAGATGAACAATGAAAAACTGTTTTTT. This sequence joins TRBV25-1 and TRBJ1-4; D is ambiguous. This CDR3 has 15 amino acids. Germline V gene data show CDR1 as MGHDK and CDR2 as SYGVNS. V was cut by 3 bases and J by 5 bases, with 13 bases left in between.

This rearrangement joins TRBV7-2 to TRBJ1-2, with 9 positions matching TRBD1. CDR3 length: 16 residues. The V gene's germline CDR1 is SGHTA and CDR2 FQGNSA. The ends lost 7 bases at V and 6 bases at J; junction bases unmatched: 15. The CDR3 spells CASTIQPGGQGHGYTF. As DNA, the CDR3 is TGTGCCAGCACCATCCAACCCGGTGGACAGGGGCATGGCTACACCTTC.

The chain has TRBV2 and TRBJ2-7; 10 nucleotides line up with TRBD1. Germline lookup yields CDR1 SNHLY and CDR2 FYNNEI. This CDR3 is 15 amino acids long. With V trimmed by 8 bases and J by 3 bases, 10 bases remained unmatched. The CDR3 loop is CASGWATGGGYEQYF. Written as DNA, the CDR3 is TGTGCCAGCGGATGGGCGACAGGGGGCGGCTACGAGCAGTACTTC. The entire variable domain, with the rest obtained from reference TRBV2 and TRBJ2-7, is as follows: EPEVTQTPSHQVTQMGQEVILRCVPISNHLYFYWYRQILGQKVEFLVSFYNNEISEKSEIFDDQFSVERPDGSNFTLKIRSTKLEDSAMYFCASGWATGGGYEQYFGPGTRLTVT.

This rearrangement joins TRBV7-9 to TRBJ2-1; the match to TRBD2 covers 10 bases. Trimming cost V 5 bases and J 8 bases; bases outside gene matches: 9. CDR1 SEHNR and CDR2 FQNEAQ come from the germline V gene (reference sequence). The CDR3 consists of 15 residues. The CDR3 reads CASSREREGRDEQFF. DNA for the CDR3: TGTGCCAGCAGCCGCGAGCGGGAGGGCCGAGATGAGCAGTTCTTC.

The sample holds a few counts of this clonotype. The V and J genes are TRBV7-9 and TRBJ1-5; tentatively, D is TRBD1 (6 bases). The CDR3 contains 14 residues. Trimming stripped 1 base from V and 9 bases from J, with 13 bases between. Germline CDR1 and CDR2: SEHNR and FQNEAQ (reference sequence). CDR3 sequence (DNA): TGTGCCAGCAGCTTAGGAACAGGGTTCATGCCCCAGCATTTT. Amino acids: CASSLGTGFMPQHF.

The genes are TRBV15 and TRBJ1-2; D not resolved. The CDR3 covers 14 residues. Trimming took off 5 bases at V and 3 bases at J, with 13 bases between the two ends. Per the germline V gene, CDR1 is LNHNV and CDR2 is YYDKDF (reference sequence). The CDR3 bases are TGTGCCACCAGCCGAGGCAGGACCGACTATGGCTACACCTTC. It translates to CATSRGRTDYGYTF.

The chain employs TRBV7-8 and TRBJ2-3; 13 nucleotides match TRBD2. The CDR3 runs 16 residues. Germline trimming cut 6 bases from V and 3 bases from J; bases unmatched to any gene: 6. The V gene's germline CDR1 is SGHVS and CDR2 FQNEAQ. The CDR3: CASRHQTSGGTDTQYF. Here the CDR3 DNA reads TGTGCCAGCAGACATCAGACTAGCGGGGGGACAGATACGCAGTATTTT. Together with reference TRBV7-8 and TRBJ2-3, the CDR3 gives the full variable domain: GAGVSQSPRYKVAKRGQDVALRCDPISGHVSLFWYQQALGQGPEFLTYFQNEAQLDKSGLPSDRFFAERPEGSVSTLKIQRTQQEDSAVYLCASRHQTSGGTDTQYFGPGTRLTVL.

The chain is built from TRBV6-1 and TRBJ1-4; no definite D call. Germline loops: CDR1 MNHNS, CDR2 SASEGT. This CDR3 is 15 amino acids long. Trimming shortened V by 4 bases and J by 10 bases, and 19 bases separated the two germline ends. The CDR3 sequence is CASSAESGSLGKLFF. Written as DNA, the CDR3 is TGTGCCAGCAGTGCTGAGTCGGGGTCGTTAGGAAAACTGTTTTTT.

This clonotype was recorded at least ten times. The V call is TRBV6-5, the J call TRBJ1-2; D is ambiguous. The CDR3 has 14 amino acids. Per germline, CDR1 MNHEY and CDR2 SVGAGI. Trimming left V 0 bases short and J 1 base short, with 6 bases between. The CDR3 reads CASSYSSVNYGYTF. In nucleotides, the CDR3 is TGTGCCAGCAGTTACTCGAGCGTTAACTATGGCTACACCTTC.

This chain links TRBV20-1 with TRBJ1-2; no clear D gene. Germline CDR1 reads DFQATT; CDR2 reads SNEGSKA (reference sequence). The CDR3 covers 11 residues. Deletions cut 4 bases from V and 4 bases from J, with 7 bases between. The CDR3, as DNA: TGCAGTGCTATCCTTTCCTATGGCTACACCTTC. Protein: CSAILSYGYTF.

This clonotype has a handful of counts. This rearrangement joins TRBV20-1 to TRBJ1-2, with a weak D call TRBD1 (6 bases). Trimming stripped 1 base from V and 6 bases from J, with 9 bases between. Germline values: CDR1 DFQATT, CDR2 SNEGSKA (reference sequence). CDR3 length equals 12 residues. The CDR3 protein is CSARGGGHGYTF. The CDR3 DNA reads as TGCAGTGCTAGAGGAGGGGGTCATGGCTACACCTTC.

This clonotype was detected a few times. CDR3: CASSLGLAEGEQFF. CDR3 coding DNA: TGTGCCAGCAGCTTAGGACTAGCGGAAGGTGAGCAGTTCTTC. The genes are TRBV7-9 and TRBJ2-1, with 9 bases fitting TRBD2. Trimming took 1 base from V and 9 from J; bases not matched to a gene: 4. This CDR3 spans 14 amino acids. CDR1 is SEHNR and CDR2 is FQNEAQ in the germline V gene (reference sequence).

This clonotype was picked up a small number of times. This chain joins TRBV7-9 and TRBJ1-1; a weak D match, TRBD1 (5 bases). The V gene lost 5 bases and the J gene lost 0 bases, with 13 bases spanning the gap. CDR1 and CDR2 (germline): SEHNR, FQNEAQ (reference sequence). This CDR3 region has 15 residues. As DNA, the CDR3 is TGTGCCAGCAGCACCAGACAGATTATGAACACTGAAGCTTTCTTT. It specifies CASSTRQIMNTEAFF.

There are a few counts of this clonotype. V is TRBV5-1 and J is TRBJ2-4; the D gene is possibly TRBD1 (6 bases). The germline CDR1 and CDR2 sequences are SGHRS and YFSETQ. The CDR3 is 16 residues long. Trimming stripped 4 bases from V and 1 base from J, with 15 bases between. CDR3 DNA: TGCGCCAGCAGCCCCACAGGGTACATTGCCAAAAACATTCAGTACTTC. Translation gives CASSPTGYIAKNIQYF.

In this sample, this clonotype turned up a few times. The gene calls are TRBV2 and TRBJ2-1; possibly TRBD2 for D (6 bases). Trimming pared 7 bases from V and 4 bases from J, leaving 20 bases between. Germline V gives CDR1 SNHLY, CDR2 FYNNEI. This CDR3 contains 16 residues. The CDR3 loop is CASTLTSGGDYNEQFF. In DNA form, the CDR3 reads TGTGCCAGCACACTCACCTCTGGCGGGGATTACAATGAGCAGTTCTTC. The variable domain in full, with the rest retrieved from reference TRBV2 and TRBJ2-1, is EPEVTQTPSHQVTQMGQEVILRCVPISNHLYFYWYRQILGQKVEFLVSFYNNEISEKSEIFDDQFSVERPDGSNFTLKIRSTKLEDSAMYFCASTLTSGGDYNEQFFGPGTRLTVL.

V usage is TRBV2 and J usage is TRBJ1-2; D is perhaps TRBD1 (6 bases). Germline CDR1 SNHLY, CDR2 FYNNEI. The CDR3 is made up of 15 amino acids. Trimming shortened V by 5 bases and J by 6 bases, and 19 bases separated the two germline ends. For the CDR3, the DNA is TGTGCCAGCAGTTTACAGGGTAGAGGTTTTAATGGCTACACCTTC. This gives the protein CASSLQGRGFNGYTF.

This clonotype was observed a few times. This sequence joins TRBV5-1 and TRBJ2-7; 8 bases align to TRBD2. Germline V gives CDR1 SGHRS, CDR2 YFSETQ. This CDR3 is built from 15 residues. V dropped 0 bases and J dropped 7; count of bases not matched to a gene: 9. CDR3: CASSLAGGRTREQYF. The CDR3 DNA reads TGCGCCAGCAGCTTGGCTGGCGGGAGGACAAGGGAGCAGTACTTC.